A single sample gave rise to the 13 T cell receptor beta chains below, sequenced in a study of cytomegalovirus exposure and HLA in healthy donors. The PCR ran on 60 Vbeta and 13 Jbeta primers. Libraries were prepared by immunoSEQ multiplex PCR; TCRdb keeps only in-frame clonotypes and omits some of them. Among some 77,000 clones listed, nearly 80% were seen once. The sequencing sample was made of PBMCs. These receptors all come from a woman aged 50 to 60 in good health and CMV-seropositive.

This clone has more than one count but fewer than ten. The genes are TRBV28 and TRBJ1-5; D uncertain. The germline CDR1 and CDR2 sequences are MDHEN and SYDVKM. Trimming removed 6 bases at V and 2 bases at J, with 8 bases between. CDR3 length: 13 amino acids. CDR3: CASSSFRNQPQHF. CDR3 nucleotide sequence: TGTGCCAGCAGCTCCTTCCGCAATCAGCCCCAGCATTTT. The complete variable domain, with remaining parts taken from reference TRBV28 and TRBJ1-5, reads DVKVTQSSRYLVKRTGEKVFLECVQDMDHENMFWYRQDPGLGLRLIYFSYDVKMKEKGDIPEGYSVSREKKERFSLILESASTNQTSMYLCASSSFRNQPQHFGDGTRLSIL.

The CDR3 sequence: CASSLVLGQGKETQYF. The CDR3 bases are TGTGCCAGCAGCTTAGTGCTGGGACAGGGGAAGGAGACCCAGTACTTC. The rearrangement links TRBV7-9 to TRBJ2-5, with 10 bases matching TRBD1. The germline V gene encodes CDR1 SEHNR and CDR2 FQNEAQ (reference sequence). The length of the CDR3 is 16 residues. V gave up 1 base and J gave up 5 bases; unmatched junction bases: 7.

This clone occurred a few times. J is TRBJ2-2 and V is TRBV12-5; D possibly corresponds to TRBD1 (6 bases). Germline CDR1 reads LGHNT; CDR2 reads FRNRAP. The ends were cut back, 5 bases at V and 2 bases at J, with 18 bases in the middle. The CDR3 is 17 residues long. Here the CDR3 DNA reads TGTGCTAGTGGTCGACCCCCGGGACAATCTAACACCGGGGAGCTGTTTTTT. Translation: CASGRPPGQSNTGELFF.

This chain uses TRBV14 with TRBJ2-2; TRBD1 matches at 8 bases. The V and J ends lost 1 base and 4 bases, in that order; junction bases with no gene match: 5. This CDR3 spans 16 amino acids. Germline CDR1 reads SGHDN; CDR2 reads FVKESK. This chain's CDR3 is CASSQAKTGGTGELFF. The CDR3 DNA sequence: TGTGCCAGCAGCCAAGCAAAAACAGGGGGCACCGGGGAGCTGTTTTTT. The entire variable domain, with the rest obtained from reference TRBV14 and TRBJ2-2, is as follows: EAGVTQFPSHSVIEKGQTVTLRCDPISGHDNLYWYRRVMGKEIKFLLHFVKESKQDESGMPNNRFLAERTGGTYSTLKVQPAELEDSGVYFCASSQAKTGGTGELFFGEGSRLTVL.

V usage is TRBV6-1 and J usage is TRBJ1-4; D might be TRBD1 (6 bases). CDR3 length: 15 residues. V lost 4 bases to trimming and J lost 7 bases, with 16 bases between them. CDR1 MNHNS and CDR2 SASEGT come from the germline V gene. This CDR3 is CASSVGEQGGEKLFF. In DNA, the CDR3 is TGTGCCAGCAGTGTTGGCGAACAGGGTGGTGAAAAACTGTTTTTT.

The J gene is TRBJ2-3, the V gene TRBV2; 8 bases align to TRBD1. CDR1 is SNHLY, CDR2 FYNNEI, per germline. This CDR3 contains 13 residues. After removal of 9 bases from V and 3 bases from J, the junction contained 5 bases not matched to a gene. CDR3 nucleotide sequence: TGTGCCAGTTTTCAGGGGGCGACAGATACGCAGTATTTT. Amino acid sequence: CASFQGATDTQYF.

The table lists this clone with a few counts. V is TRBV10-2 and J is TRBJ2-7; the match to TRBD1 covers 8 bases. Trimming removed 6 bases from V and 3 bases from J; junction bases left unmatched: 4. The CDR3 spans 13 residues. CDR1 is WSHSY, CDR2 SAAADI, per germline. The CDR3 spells CASRHGTGYEQYV. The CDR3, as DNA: TGCGCCAGCAGGCATGGGACAGGCTACGAGCAGTACGTC.

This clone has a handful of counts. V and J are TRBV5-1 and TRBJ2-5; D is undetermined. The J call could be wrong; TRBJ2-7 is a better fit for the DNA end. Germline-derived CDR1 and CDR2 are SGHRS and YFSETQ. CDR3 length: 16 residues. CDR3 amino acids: CASSLNIGGPSYEQYF. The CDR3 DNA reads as TGCGCCAGCAGCTTGAATATCGGCGGCCCGTCCTACGAGCAGTACTTC.

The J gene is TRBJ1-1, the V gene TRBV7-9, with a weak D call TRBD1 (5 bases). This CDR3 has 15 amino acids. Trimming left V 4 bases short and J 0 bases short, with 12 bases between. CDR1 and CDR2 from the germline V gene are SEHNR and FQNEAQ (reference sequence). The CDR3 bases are TGTGCCAGCAGCTACGGACACATCATGAACACTGAAGCTTTCTTT. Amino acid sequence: CASSYGHIMNTEAFF.

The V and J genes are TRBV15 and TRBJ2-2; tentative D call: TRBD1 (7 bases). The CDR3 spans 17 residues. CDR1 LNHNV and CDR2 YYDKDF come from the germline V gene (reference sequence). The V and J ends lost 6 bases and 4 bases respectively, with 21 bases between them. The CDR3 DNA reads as TGTGCCACCAGTAGGAGGGGGACAGAGATAGGCACCGGGGAGCTGTTTTTT. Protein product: CATSRRGTEIGTGELFF.

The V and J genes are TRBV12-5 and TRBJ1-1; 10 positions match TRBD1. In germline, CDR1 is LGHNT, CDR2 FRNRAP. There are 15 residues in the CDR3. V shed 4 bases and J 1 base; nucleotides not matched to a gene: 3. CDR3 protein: CASGWGDRGNTEAFF. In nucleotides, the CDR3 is TGTGCTAGTGGTTGGGGGGACAGGGGGAACACTGAAGCTTTCTTT.

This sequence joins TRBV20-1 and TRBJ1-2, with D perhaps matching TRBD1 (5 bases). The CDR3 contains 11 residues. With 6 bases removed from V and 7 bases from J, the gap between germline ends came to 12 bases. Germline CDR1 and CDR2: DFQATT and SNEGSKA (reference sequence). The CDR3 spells CSALQGSGYTF. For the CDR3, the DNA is TGCAGTGCCTTGCAGGGCAGTGGCTACACCTTC.

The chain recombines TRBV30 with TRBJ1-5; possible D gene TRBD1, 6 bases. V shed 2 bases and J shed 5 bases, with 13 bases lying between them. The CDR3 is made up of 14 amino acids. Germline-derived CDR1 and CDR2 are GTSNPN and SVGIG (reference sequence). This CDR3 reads CAWSTGLKDQPQHF. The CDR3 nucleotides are TGTGCCTGGAGTACAGGGCTTAAGGATCAGCCCCAGCATTTT.